This T cell receptor beta chain originates from a study of Ad26.COV2.S vaccination and SARS-CoV-2 variants. V shed 4 bases, J shed 2 bases, and the junction held 5 bases outside the gene matches. The length of the CDR3 is 16 residues. CDR1 is LNHDA, CDR2 SQIVND, per germline (reference sequence). Data came from immunoSEQ multiplex PCR; TCRdb stores just in-frame clones and leaves some out. The repertoire holds under 600,000 clones, with 89% as singletons. Treatment defined: roughly 18 received Ad26.COV2.S at low or high dose, single or two shots; a few received placebo; per-sample allocation not given. At day 63 after the first vaccine or placebo injection, samples were drawn.

This chain joins TRBV19 and TRBJ1-3; TRBD1 aligns across 10 bases. The sample in question was peripheral blood, obtained in a trial of Ad26.COV2.S vaccine versus placebo. This sequence was found in a person aged 18-60 years who received the Ad26.COV2.S COVID-19 vaccine or a placebo. CDR3: CASSTPGQGTGNTIYF. CDR3 sequence (DNA): TGTGCCAGTAGTACGCCGGGACAGGGGACTGGAAACACCATATATTTT.